These T cell receptor beta chains were read from a single sample in a study of technical replicates of blood from a few donors. Generated by immunoSEQ multiplex PCR, the TCRdb table keeps only in-frame clones and is missing some. The repertoire holds about 76,000 clones, with 80% to 90% as singletons. Specimen: PBMCs. The receptors originated from a human donor in good health. Some clones in this sample may be carry-over from other donors' samples. CDR3s include the opening cysteine and the closing phenylalanine or tryptophan. The order of the fields is V gene, D gene, clone size, J gene, CDR3 DNA, CDR3 protein. D genes are given only for firm matches. Some rows have no size entry. The others give once, few or many, or a class for an expanded clone.

>TRBV7-9|-|few|TRBJ1-1
TGTGCCAGCAGCCCAGGCCGGATTAAGAACACTGAAGCTTTCTTT
CASSPGRIKNTEAFF
>TRBV28|-|-|TRBJ2-7
TGTGCCAGCAGTGGTCGAGGCAGAAGCTCCTACGAGCAGTACTTC
CASSGRGRSSYEQYF
>TRBV2|-|-|TRBJ2-2
TGTGCCAGCAGGGACACTTACACCGGGGAGCTGTTTTTT
CASRDTYTGELFF
>TRBV6-5|TRBD2|-|TRBJ2-3
TGTGCCAGCAGTTACCGTCTAGCGGGGGGGCCGAATACGCAGTATTTT
CASSYRLAGGPNTQYF
>TRBV10-1|-|-|TRBJ2-7
TGCGCCAGCAGTCTTGATCCGGTTAGCGAGCAGTACTTC
CASSLDPVSEQYF
>TRBV18|TRBD1|-|TRBJ2-7
TGTGCCAGCTCACTCAACGACAGGGTAGTGCGTGAGCAGTACTTC
CASSLNDRVVREQYF
>TRBV4-2|-|-|TRBJ2-5
TGTGCCAGCAGCCAAGATCTTGGCAGAGAGACCCAGTACTTC
CASSQDLGRETQYF
>TRBV5-6|TRBD2|-|TRBJ2-3
TGTGCCAGCAGCCCCTCGGTGCGGGAGGGCACAGATACGCAGTATTTT
CASSPSVREGTDTQYF
>TRBV5-8|TRBD1|-|TRBJ1-3
TGTGCCAGCAGCCTGGGAGGGACAGGCGCAGGAAACACCATATATTTT
CASSLGGTGAGNTIYF
>TRBV4-1|-|few|TRBJ1-1
TGCGCCAGCAGCCAAGACGGCGGGGCTAACACTGAAGCTTTCTTT
CASSQDGGANTEAFF
>TRBV7-2|-|once|TRBJ1-6
TGTGCCAGCAGCTCCCTGGGGGGGCTTAATTCACCCCTCCACTTT
CASSSLGGLNSPLHF
>TRBV7-9|-|-|TRBJ2-1
TGTGCCAGCAGCTCGGGTTACATCGGGGATGAGCAGTTCTTC
CASSSGYIGDEQFF
>TRBV4-1|TRBD2|-|TRBJ2-2
TGCGCCAGCAGCCTTAGCGGGAGCTCTATCGGGGAGCTGTTTTTT
CASSLSGSSIGELFF
>TRBV28|TRBD1|-|TRBJ2-3
TGTGCCAGCAGTTTATCAGGGGGTGCAGCCACAGATACGCAGTATTTT
CASSLSGGAATDTQYF
>TRBV6-8|TRBD1|-|TRBJ2-2
TGTGCCAGCAGTTATCAGGGGGCAGGGACCGGGGAGCTGTTTTTT
CASSYQGAGTGELFF
>TRBV2|-|-|TRBJ2-5
TGTGCCAGCAGCCTCAGACAGGCTGAGACCCAGTACTTC
CASSLRQAETQYF
>TRBV5-1|TRBD1|-|TRBJ2-7
TGCGCCAGCAGCCAACCGGGACAGGGATACGAGCAGTACTTC
CASSQPGQGYEQYF
>TRBV7-2|TRBD2|-|TRBJ2-5
TGTGCCAGCAGCTCAACAGTGTCGGGAGGGAGGGAGACCCAGTACTTC
CASSSTVSGGRETQYF